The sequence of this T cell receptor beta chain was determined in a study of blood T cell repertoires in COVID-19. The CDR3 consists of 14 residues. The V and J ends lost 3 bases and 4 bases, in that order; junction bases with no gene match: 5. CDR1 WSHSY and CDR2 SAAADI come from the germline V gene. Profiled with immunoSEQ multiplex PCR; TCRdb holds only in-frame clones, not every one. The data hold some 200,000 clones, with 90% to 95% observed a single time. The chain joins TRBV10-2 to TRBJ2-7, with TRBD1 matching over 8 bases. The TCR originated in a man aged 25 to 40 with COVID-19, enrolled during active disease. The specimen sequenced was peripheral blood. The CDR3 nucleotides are TGCGCCAGCAGTGATCCCCAGGGGGCGTACGAGCAGTACTTC. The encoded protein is CASSDPQGAYEQYF.